There are a few counts of the clone carrying this TCR beta chain. No antigen is known for it. These data are taken from a study of beta chain features in type 1 diabetes. The whole isolated RNA underwent reverse transcription, so sequencing captured expressed TCRB transcripts. Clones were sequenced by immunoSEQ multiplex PCR, and TCRdb holds only the in-frame ones, with some missing. Of under 300,000 clones listed, 11% to 15% are singletons. Germline loops: CDR1 SNHLY, CDR2 FYNNEI. The CDR3 spans 14 residues. Trimming cost V 6 bases and J 6 bases; bases outside gene matches: 9. Findings of the study overall: Moderately but significantly shorter TCRB CDR3s were found in Type 1 diabetes patients in all four CD4+ subsets.

The chain links TRBV2 to TRBJ2-7, with 9 bases matching TRBD1. Material: naive CD4+ T cells from blood. The receptor was derived from a man aged 30-40 years with type 1 diabetes. The CDR3 spells CASRLDRGDGEQYF. DNA for the CDR3: TGTGCCAGCAGGCTCGACAGGGGGGATGGCGAGCAGTACTTC. The variable domain in full, completed from reference TRBV2 and TRBJ2-7, reads EPEVTQTPSHQVTQMGQEVILRCVPISNHLYFYWYRQILGQKVEFLVSFYNNEISEKSEIFDDQFSVERPDGSNFTLKIRSTKLEDSAMYFCASRLDRGDGEQYFGPGTRLTVT.